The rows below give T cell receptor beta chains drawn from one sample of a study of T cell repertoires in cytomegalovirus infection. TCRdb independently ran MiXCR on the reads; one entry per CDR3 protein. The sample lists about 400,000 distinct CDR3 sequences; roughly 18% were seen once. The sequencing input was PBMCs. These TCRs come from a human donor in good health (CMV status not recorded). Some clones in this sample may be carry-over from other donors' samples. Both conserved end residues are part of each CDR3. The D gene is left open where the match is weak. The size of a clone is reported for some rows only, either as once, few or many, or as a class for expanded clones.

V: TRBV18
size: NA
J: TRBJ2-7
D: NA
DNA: TGTGCCAGCTCCCCCTCAATGGGGCGCGAGCAGTACTTC
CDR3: CASSPSMGREQYF

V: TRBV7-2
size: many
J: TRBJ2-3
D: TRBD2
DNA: TGTGCCAGCAAGCGGGGCCCTAGCACAGATACGCAGTATTTT
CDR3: CASKRGPSTDTQYF

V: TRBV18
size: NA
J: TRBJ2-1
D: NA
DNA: TGTGCCAGCTCACCATATCGTCCGGGAAGCTCCTACAATGAGCAGTTCTTC
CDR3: CASSPYRPGSSYNEQFF

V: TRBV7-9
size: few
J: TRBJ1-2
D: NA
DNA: TGTGCCAGCAGCTTATCCGGGATCCTCTATGGCTACACCTTC
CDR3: CASSLSGILYGYTF

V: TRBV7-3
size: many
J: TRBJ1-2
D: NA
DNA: TGTGCCAGCAGCCCAGGGTCTCGCTATGGCTACACCTTC
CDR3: CASSPGSRYGYTF

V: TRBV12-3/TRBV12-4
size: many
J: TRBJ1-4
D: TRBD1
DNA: TGTGCCAGCAGTTTGACAGGGGAAAAACTGTTTTTT
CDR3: CASSLTGEKLFF

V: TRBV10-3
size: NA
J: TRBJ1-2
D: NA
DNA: TGTGCCATCAGTGATGGCGGCTGGTTCGGCTACACCTTC
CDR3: CAISDGGWFGYTF

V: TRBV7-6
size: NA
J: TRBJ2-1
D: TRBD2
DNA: TGTGCCAGCAGCCCGTCTAGAGCGGGAGGGCCGCATGAGCAGTTCTTC
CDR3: CASSPSRAGGPHEQFF

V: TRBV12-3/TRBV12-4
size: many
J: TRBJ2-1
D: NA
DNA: TGTGCCAGCAGTTTCGGGACTTCTACTCTGAGGGACAATGAGCAGTTCTTC
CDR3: CASSFGTSTLRDNEQFF

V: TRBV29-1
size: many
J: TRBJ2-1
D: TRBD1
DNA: TGCAGCGTTGTTCCGACCCGGGACAGCACTTTCGGTGAGCAGTTCTTC
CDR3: CSVVPTRDSTFGEQFF

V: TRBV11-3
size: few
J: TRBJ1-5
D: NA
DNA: TGTGCCAGCACCCAATTGACCACGAGTCTTAGCAATCAGCCCCAGCATTTT
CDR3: CASTQLTTSLSNQPQHF

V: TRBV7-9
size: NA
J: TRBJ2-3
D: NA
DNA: TGTGCCAGCAGCTTAGGTATTGGACAAGATACGCAGTATTTT
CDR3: CASSLGIGQDTQYF

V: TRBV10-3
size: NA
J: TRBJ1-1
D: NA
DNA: TGTGCCATCAGCGACGGGGCCAAAGGCACTGAAGCTTTCTTT
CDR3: CAISDGAKGTEAFF

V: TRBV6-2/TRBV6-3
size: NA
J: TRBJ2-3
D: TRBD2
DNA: TGTGCCAGCAGTTCCGGACTAGCGAGAAACACAGATACGCAGTATTTT
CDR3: CASSSGLARNTDTQYF

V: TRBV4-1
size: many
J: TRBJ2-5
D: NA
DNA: TGCGCCAGCAGCCAAGATCCAAATGATGAGGCAGGGAATCAAGAGACCCAGTACTTC
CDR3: CASSQDPNDEAGNQETQYF

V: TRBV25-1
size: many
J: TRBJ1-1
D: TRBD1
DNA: TGTGCCAGCAGTGTAACAGGGGAGTTAGGTGAAGCTTTCTTT
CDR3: CASSVTGELGEAFF

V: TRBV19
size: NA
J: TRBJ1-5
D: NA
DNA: TGTGCCAGTAAAGCTGGAGGGCAAAGCCAGCATTTT
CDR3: CASKAGGQSQHF

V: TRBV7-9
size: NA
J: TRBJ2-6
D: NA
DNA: TGTGCCAGCAGCGCCAGGGGTTCTGGGGCCAACGTCCTGACTTTC
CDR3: CASSARGSGANVLTF

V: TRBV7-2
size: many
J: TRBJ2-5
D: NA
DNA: TGTGCCAGCAGCTTATTACAGGGAGAGACCCAGTACTTC
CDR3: CASSLLQGETQYF

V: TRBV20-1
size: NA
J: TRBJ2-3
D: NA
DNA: TGCAGTGCTAGAGATGCACGGAGGGGGGCAGATACGCAGTATTTT
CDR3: CSARDARRGADTQYF

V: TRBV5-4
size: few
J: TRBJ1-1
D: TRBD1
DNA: TGTGCCAGCAGCTTTACACAGGGGATGAACACTGAAGCTTTCTTT
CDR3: CASSFTQGMNTEAFF

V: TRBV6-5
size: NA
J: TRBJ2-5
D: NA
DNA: TGTGCCAGCAGTTTACAGGGAAGAGAGACCCAGTACTTC
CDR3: CASSLQGRETQYF

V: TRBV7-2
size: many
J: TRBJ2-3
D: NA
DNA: TGTGCCAGCAGCTTAGATGTCGGAGTTGACCGGCGCGATTTT
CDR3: CASSLDVGVDRRDF

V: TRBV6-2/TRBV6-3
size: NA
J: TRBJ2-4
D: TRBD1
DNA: TGTGCCAGCAGTTTCCGGGACAGGTCTACCAAAAACATTCAGTACTTC
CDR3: CASSFRDRSTKNIQYF

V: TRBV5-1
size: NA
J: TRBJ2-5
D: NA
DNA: TGCGCCAGCAGCCGACGACAGGCCGGGGAGACCCAGTACTTC
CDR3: CASSRRQAGETQYF

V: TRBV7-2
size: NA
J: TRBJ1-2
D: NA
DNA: TGTGCCAGCAGCTTAAGACAGAGCCAATATGGCTACACCTTC
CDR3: CASSLRQSQYGYTF

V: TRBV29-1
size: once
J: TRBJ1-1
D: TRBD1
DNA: TGCAGCGTTGCCGGACAGGGGGTGAGGACTGAAGCTTTCTTT
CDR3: CSVAGQGVRTEAFF

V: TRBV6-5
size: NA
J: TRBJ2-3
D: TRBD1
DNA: TGTGCCAGCAGTTACTCGAGGTGGACAGGGTCCACAGATACGCAGTATTTT
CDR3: CASSYSRWTGSTDTQYF

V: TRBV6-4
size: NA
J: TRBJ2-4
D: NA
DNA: TGTGCCAGCAGTGACTCGGAGGGTTCCAAAAACATTCAGTACTTC
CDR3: CASSDSEGSKNIQYF

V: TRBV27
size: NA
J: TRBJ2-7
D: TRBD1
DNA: TGTGCCAGCAGTTCCCCAGGGGGCGTCTACGAGCAGTACTTC
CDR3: CASSSPGGVYEQYF

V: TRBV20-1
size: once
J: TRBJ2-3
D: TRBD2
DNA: TGCAGTGCTATTATGGCGGGGGGGGGCGGGGATACGCAGTATTTT
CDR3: CSAIMAGGGGDTQYF

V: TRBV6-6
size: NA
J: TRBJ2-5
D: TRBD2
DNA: TGTGCCACCTCCTATGGGGGCGGGGGGGCCGGAGAGACCCAGTACTTC
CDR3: CATSYGGGGAGETQYF

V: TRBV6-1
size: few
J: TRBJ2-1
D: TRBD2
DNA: TGTGCCAGCAGCCGGGGACTAGCGGGAGCGGGTGAGCAGTTCTTC
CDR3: CASSRGLAGAGEQFF

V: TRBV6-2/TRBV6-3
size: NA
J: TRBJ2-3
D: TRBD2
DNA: TGTGCCAGCAGTTACTACCGGACTAGCGGGAGCGCTAGCACAGATACGCAGTATTTT
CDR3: CASSYYRTSGSASTDTQYF

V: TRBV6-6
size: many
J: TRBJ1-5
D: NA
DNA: TGTGCCAGTGCCCAGGGGCACAATCAGCCCCAGCATTTT
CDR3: CASAQGHNQPQHF

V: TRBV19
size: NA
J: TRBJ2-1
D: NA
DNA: TGTGCCAGTAGGAGCTGGGGGGGGGCAAACAATGAGCAGTTCTTC
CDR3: CASRSWGGANNEQFF

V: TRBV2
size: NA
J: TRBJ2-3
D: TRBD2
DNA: TGTGCCAGCAGGTCTGTGACTAGCGGGGGACTGGCGCAGTATTTT
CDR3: CASRSVTSGGLAQYF

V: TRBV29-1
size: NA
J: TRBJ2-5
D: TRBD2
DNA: TGCAGCGTGATTACAGCGGGGGTCGGGACCCAGTACTTC
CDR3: CSVITAGVGTQYF

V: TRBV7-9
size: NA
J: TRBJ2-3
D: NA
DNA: TGTGCCAGCAGCTCCCCTGGGGCGGGAGATACGCAGTATTTT
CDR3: CASSSPGAGDTQYF

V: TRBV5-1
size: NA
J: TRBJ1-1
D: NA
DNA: TGCGCCAGCAAGACAGACATGAACACTGAAGCTTTCTTT
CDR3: CASKTDMNTEAFF

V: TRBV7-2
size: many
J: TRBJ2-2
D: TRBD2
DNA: TGTGCCAGCAGCTTCTTAGCGGGAGGGGAGGAGCTGTTTTTT
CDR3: CASSFLAGGEELFF

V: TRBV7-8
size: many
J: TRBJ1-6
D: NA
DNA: TGTGCCAGCAGCTTAGGGAATAGATATAATTCACCCCTCCACTTT
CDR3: CASSLGNRYNSPLHF

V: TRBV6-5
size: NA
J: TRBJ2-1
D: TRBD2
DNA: TGTGCCAGCAGGGCCCGAACGCGGGGGGGCGAGCAGTTCTTC
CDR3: CASRARTRGGEQFF

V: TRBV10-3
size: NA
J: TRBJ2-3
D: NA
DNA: TGTGCCATCAGTGAGGGACAGGAGGGTACGCAGTATTTT
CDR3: CAISEGQEGTQYF

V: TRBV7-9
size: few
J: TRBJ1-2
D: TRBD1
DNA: TGTGCCAGCAGCATATCCGACAGGGATGGCTACACCTTC
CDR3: CASSISDRDGYTF

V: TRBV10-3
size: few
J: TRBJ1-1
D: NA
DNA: TGTGCCATCAGTAGACAGGTGAACACTGAAGCTTTCTTT
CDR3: CAISRQVNTEAFF

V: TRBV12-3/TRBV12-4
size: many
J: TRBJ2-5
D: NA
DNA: TGTGCCAGCCTGGACTACGCGGCCCAGACCCAGTACTTC
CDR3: CASLDYAAQTQYF

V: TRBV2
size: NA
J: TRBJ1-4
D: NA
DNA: TGTGCCAGCAGCAAGGATCGGAGAGGAGAAAAACTGTTTTTT
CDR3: CASSKDRRGEKLFF

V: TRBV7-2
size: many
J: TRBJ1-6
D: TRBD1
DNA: TGTGCCAGCAGCCAATTCAGAGACAGGGCCTCACCCCTCCACTTT
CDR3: CASSQFRDRASPLHF

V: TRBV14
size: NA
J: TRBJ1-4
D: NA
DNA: TGTGCCAGCAGCCAACCTACCCTGGGGGTGTTTAATGAAAAACTGTTTTTT
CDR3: CASSQPTLGVFNEKLFF

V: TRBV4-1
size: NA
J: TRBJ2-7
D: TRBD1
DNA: TGCGCCAGCAGCCACCCGGGACAGGGGACCTACGAGCAGTACTTC
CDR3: CASSHPGQGTYEQYF

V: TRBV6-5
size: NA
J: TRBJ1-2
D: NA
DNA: TGTGCCAGCAGTTACGCGGGACCCAACTATGGCTACACCTTC
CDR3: CASSYAGPNYGYTF

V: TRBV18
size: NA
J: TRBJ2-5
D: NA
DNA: TGTGCCAGCTCACCAGACCCGTACCAAGAGACCCAGTACTTC
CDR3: CASSPDPYQETQYF

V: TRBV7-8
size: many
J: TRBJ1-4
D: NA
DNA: TGTGCCAGCAGCTCGGGACGGATTAATGAAAAACTGTTTTTT
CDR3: CASSSGRINEKLFF